This T cell receptor beta chain stems from a study of blood T cells in healthy people across ages. A few counts support this clonotype. V was shortened by 7 bases and J by 2 bases, with 14 bases between the two germline ends. The CDR3 covers 14 residues. CDR1 and CDR2 from the germline V gene are MNHEY and SVGEGT. Each sample had at least 6 million PBMCs isolated. Primers used in a second PCR of roughly 7 to 12 cycles were a sample-barcoded 5' primer and a J-beta primer mix. Each of the cDNA molecules was tagged by a template-switch adaptor with 12 random nucleotides. Every individual sample yielded 2.5 million or more paired-end reads (each containing CDR3). TCRdb processed the 5' RACE reads anew with MiXCR; each CDR3 protein has one entry. The sample includes approximately 690,000 distinct CDR3 sequences, 40% to 45% of them seen just once.

This sequence joins TRBV6-2 or TRBV6-3 and TRBJ2-5; D is possibly TRBD1 (6 bases). What was sequenced was blood. This TCR was recovered from an elderly man in good health. The CDR3 is CASIRDTTQETQYF. DNA for the CDR3: TGTGCCAGCATTCGGGACACAACGCAAGAGACCCAGTACTTC.